This T cell receptor beta chain was profiled in a study of regulatory T cells in long-lasting Graves disease. V shed 1 base and J shed 6 bases, with 15 bases lying between them. The CDR3 is made up of 15 amino acids. Germline V gene data show CDR1 as SGHTA and CDR2 as FQGNSA. This clonotype was counted between two and nine times. Antigen specificity is unknown. Time point in this sample: persistent/refractory GD, antithyroid drugs over 5 years with positive TRAb. The TCR library was made from RNA extracted from PBMCs. Diagnoses of Graves' disease were made by American Thyroid Association guidelines. The study's findings and limits: Graves' patients with persistent disease showed TCR diversity lower than patients newly diagnosed.

Relying on iRepertoire HTBI primers and Arm-PCR of CDR3 regions, the team built TCR beta libraries. Original methodology: Identification of gene segments yielded some 62 TRBV and about 15 TRBJ across samples. TCRdb redid the calling of the multiplex PCR reads with MiXCR, one entry per CDR3 protein. The V and J calls, along with clone size, are taken from TCRdb and not from the paper's own processing. The sample shows fewer than 600,000 distinct CDR3 sequences, about 20% of them seen only once. The TCR comes from a female donor with Graves disease. Sequencing used peripheral blood mononuclear cells (PBMCs), obtained when the disease was refractory, from a patient treated with antithyroid drugs. J is TRBJ2-5 and V is TRBV7-2; D perhaps matches TRBD2 (6 bases). The CDR3 loop reads CASSLVVGLQKTQYF. In DNA form, the CDR3 reads TGTGCCAGCAGCTTAGTGGTAGGACTACAAAAGACCCAGTACTTC.